The 17 T cell receptor beta chains below all came from one sample that was sequenced in a study of blood T cells in healthy people across ages. Sample-barcoded 5' priming and a J-beta primer mix drove a second PCR of about 6 to 12 cycles. A single record per CDR3 protein comes from TCRdb applying MiXCR to the 5' RACE reads. The table records hundreds of thousands of distinct CDR3 sequences, roughly 25% of them present only once. The same specimen was also included in a second study, on T cells of mothers and their children.

Material for sequencing was blood. The receptors were sampled from a boy aged 10-17 years in good health.

The chain links TRBV5-1 to TRBJ2-3; possibly TRBD2 for D (5 bases). The CDR3 runs to 16 residues. V lost 0 bases and J 2 bases, leaving 13 bases between the germline ends. Germline V gene data show CDR1 as SGHRS and CDR2 as YFSETQ. The CDR3 here is CASSLEFSADTDTQYF. The CDR3 nucleotides are TGCGCCAGCAGCTTGGAATTTAGCGCCGACACAGATACGCAGTATTTT.

V is TRBV29-1 and J is TRBJ2-7, with a possible D match to TRBD2 (6 bases). Trimming pared 5 bases from V and 3 bases from J, leaving 11 bases between. In germline, CDR1 is SQVTM, CDR2 ANQGSEA. This CDR3 has 12 amino acids. The CDR3 sequence: CSVIAEDYEQYF. CDR3 coding DNA: TGCAGCGTTATAGCGGAGGACTACGAGCAGTACTTC.

This sequence joins TRBV18 and TRBJ2-6; D ambiguous. V dropped 3 bases and J dropped 3 bases, with 9 bases sitting between them. Germline-derived CDR1 and CDR2 are KGHSH and LQKENI. The CDR3 is 15 amino acids. CDR3 sequence (DNA): TGTGCCAGCTCACCGGGGTTTGGTGGGGCCAACGTCCTGACTTTC. Protein sequence: CASSPGFGGANVLTF.

This clonotype has just a few counts. V usage is TRBV4-1 and J usage is TRBJ2-7, with D unclear. V gave up 4 bases and J gave up 6 bases, with 16 bases separating them. CDR3 length equals 14 residues. In germline, CDR1 is MGHRA, CDR2 YSYEKL. The DNA of the CDR3 is TGCGCCAGCAGCCCTACCCCATATTCAACCGAGCAGTACTTC. The encoded protein is CASSPTPYSTEQYF.

The V gene is TRBV7-9, the J gene TRBJ1-4; 7 bases align to TRBD1. The germline V gene has CDR1 SEHNR and CDR2 FQNEAQ (reference sequence). V gave up 5 bases and J gave up 13 bases; unmatched junction bases: 13. CDR3 size: 14 residues. CDR3 residues: CASSPGQTGIGLFF. In DNA, the CDR3 is TGTGCCAGCAGCCCGGGACAGACGGGGATAGGACTGTTTTTT. The entire variable domain, with the rest obtained from reference TRBV7-9 and TRBJ1-4, is as follows: DTGVSQNPRHKITKRGQNVTFRCDPISEHNRLYWYRQTLGQGPEFLTYFQNEAQLEKSRLLSDRFSAERPKGSFSTLEIQRTEQGDSAMYLCASSPGQTGIGLFFGSGTQLSVL.

This clonotype has only a few counts. This sequence joins TRBV6-2 or TRBV6-3 and TRBJ2-1; 14 nucleotides line up with TRBD2. The junction had 17 bases not matched to a gene; V was cut back by 4 bases and J by 3 bases. The CDR3 is 21 residues long. The germline CDR1 and CDR2 sequences are MNHEY and SVGEGT. For the CDR3, the DNA is TGTGCCAGCAGTTCCCCGGGAGGACTAGCGGGGGGCCCGATGTTCTACAATGAGCAGTTCTTC. This encodes CASSSPGGLAGGPMFYNEQFF.

This clonotype was counted between two and nine times. The J gene is TRBJ2-5, the V gene TRBV7-2; TRBD1 matches 9 bases. In germline, CDR1 is SGHTA, CDR2 FQGNSA. The CDR3 runs 13 residues. Trimming at V came to 5 bases and at J to 5 bases, leaving 3 bases not matched to a gene. The CDR3 is CASSADRGETQYF. In DNA form, the CDR3 reads TGTGCCAGCAGCGCCGACAGGGGGGAGACCCAGTACTTC.

The chain has TRBV27 and TRBJ2-2; a weak D match, TRBD1 (6 bases). Trimming cost V 6 bases and J 3 bases, with 14 bases left between them. The CDR3 length is 15 residues. Germline CDR1 MNHEY, CDR2 SMNVEV (reference sequence). CDR3 sequence (DNA): TGTGCCAGCAGCCACCTTCCAGGGGACACCGGGGAGCTGTTTTTT. Translating it yields CASSHLPGDTGELFF.

This clonotype was seen only a few times. CDR3 loop: CASSLGLDQFYEQYF. CDR3 sequence (DNA): TGTGCCAGCAGCTTAGGATTGGACCAGTTCTACGAGCAGTACTTC. V is TRBV7-8 and J is TRBJ2-7, with no clear D. V lost 1 base and J 3 bases, leaving 13 bases between the germline ends. This CDR3 is built from 15 residues. Germline assignment: CDR1 SGHVS and CDR2 FQNEAQ.

This clonotype was counted ten times or more. This chain connects TRBV12-3 or TRBV12-4 to TRBJ1-4; TRBD1 is a possible D gene (5 bases). The CDR3 is 15 amino acids. The V and J ends lost 3 bases and 5 bases respectively, with 13 bases between them. CDR3 bases: TGTGCCAGCAGTTTCTCGGGGCCGGACAATGAAAAACTGTTTTTT. This sequence encodes CASSFSGPDNEKLFF.

The chain has TRBV4-1 and TRBJ1-4; D not resolved. Germline CDR1 and CDR2: MGHRA and YSYEKL. The CDR3 loop spans 17 amino acids. The V and J ends lost 4 bases and 0 bases respectively, with 15 bases between them. The chain's CDR3 is CASSPLFPIATNEKLFF. CDR3 nucleotide sequence: TGCGCCAGCAGCCCGCTATTTCCTATTGCAACTAATGAAAAACTGTTTTTT.

This clonotype was seen many times. The chain couples TRBV7-2 to TRBJ2-5; TRBD2 matches at 7 bases. The CDR3 covers 15 residues. With V trimmed by 2 bases and J by 1 base, 4 bases remained unmatched. The germline gives CDR1 SGHTA, CDR2 FQGNSA. The CDR3 loop is CASSLRGGSQETQYF. CDR3 DNA sequence: TGTGCCAGCAGCTTACGCGGGGGTTCCCAAGAGACCCAGTACTTC.

The V gene is TRBV12-3 or TRBV12-4, the J gene TRBJ1-4; 7 bases are shared with TRBD1. This CDR3 is built from 16 residues. V shed 5 bases and J 4 bases; nucleotides not matched to a gene: 10. This chain's CDR3 is CASSPRRGRNNEKLFF. CDR3 DNA: TGTGCCAGCAGTCCCCGAAGGGGGCGGAATAATGAAAAACTGTTTTTT.

In its sample, this clonotype was seen a few times. V gene TRBV6-6 combines with J gene TRBJ2-7; D call uncertain. This CDR3 region has 14 residues. The V end lost 6 bases, the J end lost 1 base, and 13 bases lay between the germline ends. In germline, CDR1 is MNHNY, CDR2 SVGAGI (reference sequence). This CDR3 is CASSLAMGSYEQYF. In nucleotides, the CDR3 is TGTGCCAGCAGCCTGGCTATGGGGTCCTACGAGCAGTACTTC.

This clonotype was seen a handful of times. The V gene is TRBV29-1, the J gene TRBJ1-4, with D hard to call. CDR3 length: 13 amino acids. The germline V and J ends were trimmed by 4 bases and 6 bases, with 12 bases remaining between them. Germline CDR1 and CDR2: SQVTM and ANQGSEA. The CDR3 region is CSVVIPWDEKLFF. In nucleotides, the CDR3 is TGCAGCGTTGTGATACCTTGGGATGAAAAACTGTTTTTT.

This chain uses TRBV7-2 with TRBJ1-1; no firm D call. CDR3 length: 14 residues. The germline V gene encodes CDR1 SGHTA and CDR2 FQGNSA. The V and J ends lost 9 bases and 0 bases respectively, with 14 bases between them. The CDR3 sequence is CASGDTDVNTEAFF. The CDR3 bases are TGTGCCAGTGGTGACACCGACGTGAACACTGAAGCTTTCTTT.

The V gene is TRBV29-1, the J gene TRBJ1-2, with D uncertain. CDR1 is SQVTM, CDR2 ANQGSEA, per germline. There are 13 residues in the CDR3. V shed 6 bases and J shed 4 bases, with 15 bases lying between them. The CDR3 DNA reads as TGCAGCGTGTCTGGAAAGATAACCTATGGCTACACCTTC. Translated, it gives CSVSGKITYGYTF.